This T cell receptor beta chain was captured by sequencing in a study of cytomegalovirus exposure and HLA in healthy donors. Study context: Across 300 to 400 genotyped donors, roughly 80% landed in the Caucasian-associated ancestry cluster. The study, taken as a whole, reports: Relative to the approximately 660-donor mean, N-insertions were reportedly fewer in an Asian-associated ancestry cluster in a later analysis. Follow-up analysis later connected one missense variant in DCLRE1C with trimming of TCR beta V- and J-genes. Later work found that TCR association rates differed between HLA loci; DRB1 had the most and HLA-C the fewest.

In the PCR, 60 Vbeta and 13 Jbeta primers were used. Produced via immunoSEQ multiplex PCR; TCRdb's table is partial and in-frame only. The table records around 98,000 clones, 79% of them present only once. V was shortened by 6 bases and J by 1 base, with 10 bases between the two germline ends. The CDR3 extends over 13 amino acids. CDR1 is SGHTA, CDR2 FQGTGA, per germline. This clone has only a few counts. Its antigen is still unknown. The sequencing sample was made of PBMCs. The receptor comes from a woman between 35 and 50 years old in good health and CMV-seronegative. V is TRBV7-3 and J is TRBJ2-7; D not certain. This CDR3 is CASSKESSYEQYF. The DNA of the CDR3 is TGTGCCAGCAGTAAGGAGTCTTCCTACGAGCAGTACTTC.